The 30 T cell receptor beta chains below come from one sample, sequenced in a study of T cells in Graves' hyperthyroidism and ophthalmopathy. RNA transcripts provided the source from which TCR beta CDR3 regions were amplified. TCR CDR3 regions were first amplified by RT-PCR with HTBI primers. TCRdb used MiXCR to reprocess the multiplex PCR reads, holding one entry per CDR3 protein. Seen here are around 690,000 distinct CDR3 sequences, around 16% observed once, and the top ten hold about 14%. Sequenced material: blood. These receptor sequences come from a man over 45 with Graves' hyperthyroidism.

This clonotype was observed a few times. The chain employs TRBV27 and TRBJ1-4; no clear D gene. Trimming removed 2 bases at V and 2 bases at J, with 12 bases between. The germline gives CDR1 MNHEY, CDR2 SMNVEV (reference sequence). There are 16 residues in the CDR3. The CDR3 loop is CASSLGSYATNEKLFF. In DNA, the CDR3 is TGTGCCAGCAGTTTAGGATCCTACGCGACTAATGAAAAACTGTTTTTT.

At least ten counts were recorded for this clonotype. The chain joins TRBV27 to TRBJ2-1, with D possibly matching TRBD2 (6 bases). The CDR3 covers 16 residues. Germline V gene sequence: CDR1 MNHEY, CDR2 SMNVEV (reference sequence). Trimming took 5 bases from V and 7 from J, leaving 21 bases between them. In DNA form, the CDR3 reads TGTGCCAGCAGTCCACTTGGGTTGGAGGGTATAAATGAGCAGTTCTTC. This codes for CASSPLGLEGINEQFF.

The rearrangement joins TRBV7-2 to TRBJ2-1, with 11 bases that match TRBD2. CDR1 and CDR2 from the germline V gene are SGHTA and FQGNSA. The CDR3 is 17 amino acids. J was trimmed by 7 bases and V by 0 bases; bases with no gene match: 8. CDR3 residues: CASSLAPFPSGRNEQFF. The CDR3, as DNA: TGTGCCAGCAGCTTAGCCCCGTTCCCTAGCGGGAGGAATGAGCAGTTCTTC. Supplemented by reference TRBV7-2 and TRBJ2-1, the full variable domain reads GAGVSQSPSNKVTEKGKDVELRCDPISGHTALYWYRQSLGQGLEFLIYFQGNSAPDKSGLPSDRFSAERTGGSVSTLTIQRTQQEDSAVYLCASSLAPFPSGRNEQFFGPGTRLTVL.

This clonotype appeared a few times. The V and J genes are TRBV7-9 and TRBJ2-5; the match to TRBD2 covers 7 bases. From germline, CDR1 is SEHNR and CDR2 FQNEAQ (reference sequence). V dropped 5 bases and J dropped 4; count of bases not matched to a gene: 10. The CDR3 totals 15 residues. CDR3 sequence reads: CASSPSSGLSETQYF. The CDR3 DNA reads as TGTGCCAGCAGCCCCTCATCGGGACTATCAGAGACCCAGTACTTC. Variable domain in full (rest from reference TRBV7-9 and TRBJ2-5): DTGVSQNPRHKITKRGQNVTFRCDPISEHNRLYWYRQTLGQGPEFLTYFQNEAQLEKSRLLSDRFSAERPKGSFSTLEIQRTEQGDSAMYLCASSPSSGLSETQYFGPGTRLLVL.

This clonotype was seen a few times. V gene TRBV13 combines with J gene TRBJ2-7; TRBD2 is a possible D gene (6 bases). V lost 5 bases and J 5 bases, leaving 13 bases between the germline ends. The CDR3 contains 13 residues. Germline CDR1 PRHDT, CDR2 FYEKMQ (reference sequence). This CDR3 is CASSLTSPNEQYF. The CDR3 DNA sequence: TGTGCCAGCAGCCTGACTAGTCCGAACGAGCAGTACTTC.

J is TRBJ2-7 and V is TRBV7-9; 7 bases are shared with TRBD2. The germline gives CDR1 SEHNR, CDR2 FQNEAQ (reference sequence). The CDR3 extends over 13 amino acids. V lost 0 bases and J lost 6; bases outside the gene matches: 2. The CDR3 sequence is CASSLASGVEQYF. CDR3 sequence (DNA): TGTGCCAGCAGCTTAGCGAGCGGGGTCGAGCAGTACTTC.

Many counts were recorded for this clonotype. The J gene is TRBJ2-3, the V gene TRBV12-3 or TRBV12-4; 13 bases align to TRBD2. The CDR3 is 17 amino acids. The junction had 9 bases not matched to a gene; V was cut back by 8 bases and J by 1 base. The CDR3 reads CASVGLAGVEGTDTQYF. The CDR3 coding sequence is TGTGCCAGCGTAGGACTAGCGGGAGTAGAGGGCACAGATACGCAGTATTTT.

The V and J genes are TRBV20-1 and TRBJ2-1, with 16 bases matching TRBD2. Germline trimming cut 2 bases from V and 2 bases from J; bases unmatched to any gene: 6. The CDR3 has 18 residues. The V gene's germline CDR1 is DFQATT and CDR2 SNEGSKA (reference sequence). This chain's CDR3 is CSARRGLAGGPPYNEQFF. For the CDR3, the DNA is TGCAGTGCTAGAAGGGGACTAGCGGGAGGGCCCCCCTACAATGAGCAGTTCTTC.

The chain links TRBV2 to TRBJ2-1, with 8 nucleotides matching TRBD2. V shed 6 bases and J 9 bases; nucleotides not matched to a gene: 22. The length of the CDR3 is 18 residues. The germline gives CDR1 SNHLY, CDR2 FYNNEI. In DNA form, the CDR3 reads TGTGCCAGCAGCGCGCACGGGGTAGCGGGAACGTTATTGGGTGAGCAGTTCTTC. Residues: CASSAHGVAGTLLGEQFF.

To note about this clonotype: A much larger clone lies a single base off, so this may be a read error. The V and J genes are TRBV30 and TRBJ1-5; perhaps TRBD1 as D (6 bases). V gave up 1 base and J gave up 6 bases, with 10 bases separating them. Germline loops: CDR1 GTSNPN, CDR2 SVGIG (reference sequence). The CDR3 runs to 13 residues. This CDR3 reads CAWSGQESQPQHF. For the CDR3, the DNA is TGTGCCTGGAGTGGACAGGAGAGTCAGCCCCAGCATTTT.

This clonotype was detected only a few times. V and J are TRBV7-9 and TRBJ1-2; 7 bases line up with TRBD1. The CDR3 has 14 amino acids. The germline gives CDR1 SEHNR, CDR2 FQNEAQ (reference sequence). The V gene end was trimmed by 5 bases and the J gene end by 9 bases; junction bases not matched to a gene: 12. The CDR3 region is CASSRDQGGASYTF. The CDR3 DNA follows: TGTGCCAGCAGCCGCGACCAAGGGGGCGCAAGCTACACCTTC.

The V gene is TRBV7-3, the J gene TRBJ2-7, with D perhaps TRBD1 (6 bases). The length of the CDR3 is 15 residues. V was pared by 5 bases and J by 7 bases, with 21 bases between. Germline-derived CDR1 and CDR2 are SGHTA and FQGTGA. CDR3 sequence: CASSRTRDTFEEQYF. Here the CDR3 DNA reads TGTGCCAGCAGCCGAACCCGGGACACCTTTGAGGAGCAGTACTTC.

In its sample, this clonotype was seen a few times. The chain joins TRBV10-2 to TRBJ1-2; no definite D call. Germline V gene lookup returns CDR1 WSHSY and CDR2 SAAADI. Trimming shortened V by 3 bases and J by 3 bases, and 14 bases separated the two germline ends. This CDR3 spans 15 amino acids. CDR3 sequence reads: CASSDRATTDYGYTF. The DNA for the CDR3 is TGCGCCAGCAGTGATCGGGCAACTACGGACTATGGCTACACCTTC.

Regarding this clonotype: Likely a read error: the CDR3 ends without its conserved phenylalanine or tryptophan. The V gene is TRBV7-9, the J gene TRBJ2-5; 11 nucleotides match TRBD2. Germline CDR1 and CDR2: SEHNR and FQNEAQ (reference sequence). This CDR3 spans 14 amino acids. CDR3 sequence: CASSLAGGGETQYL. CDR3 DNA sequence: TGTGCCAGCAGCCTAGCGGGGGGAGGAGAGACCCAGTACTTG.

V is TRBV28 and J is TRBJ2-7; no clear D. Trimming left V 4 bases short and J 1 base short, with 17 bases between. The V gene's germline CDR1 is MDHEN and CDR2 SYDVKM. The CDR3 is made up of 16 amino acids. Written as DNA, the CDR3 is TGTGCCAGCAGTTCTTTCTATCTCGGCAGGTCCTACGAGCAGTACTTC. The encoded protein is CASSSFYLGRSYEQYF.

With respect to this clonotype: This may stem from a read error, because a much larger clone lies one nucleotide away. V usage is TRBV5-1 and J usage is TRBJ2-2; the match to TRBD2 covers 9 bases. The CDR3 runs 16 residues. Losses at the gene ends were 4 bases for V and 4 bases for J; bases not matched to a gene: 8. The germline V gene has CDR1 SGHRS and CDR2 YFSETQ. CDR3: CASSPNSGRGTGELFF. The CDR3 coding sequence is TGCGCCAGCAGCCCCAATAGCGGGAGAGGCACCGGGGAGCTGTTTTTT.

V is TRBV19 and J is TRBJ1-5; D remains ambiguous. Looked up from germline, CDR1 is LNHDA and CDR2 is SQIVND (reference sequence). This CDR3 contains 15 residues. Trimming shortened V by 6 bases and J by 3 bases, and 15 bases separated the two germline ends. The CDR3 here is CASRIWTADNQPQHF. For the CDR3, the DNA is TGTGCCAGTAGGATATGGACGGCAGACAATCAGCCCCAGCATTTT. Variable domain in full (rest from reference TRBV19 and TRBJ1-5): DGGITQSPKYLFRKEGQNVTLSCEQNLNHDAMYWYRQDPGQGLRLIYYSQIVNDFQKGDIAEGYSVSREKKESFPLTVTSAQKNPTAFYLCASRIWTADNQPQHFGDGTRLSIL.

V and J are TRBV4-1 and TRBJ1-4, with 10 bases fitting TRBD1. The V segment lost 4 bases and the J segment 1 base; nucleotides outside the gene matches: 9. There are 18 residues in the CDR3. Germline V gene data show CDR1 as MGHRA and CDR2 as YSYEKL. CDR3 in DNA: TGCGCCAGCAGCCGGGGGACAGGGGTAAGAGGAACTAATGAAAAACTGTTTTTT. Encoded protein: CASSRGTGVRGTNEKLFF.

This clonotype has only a few counts. This chain links TRBV15 with TRBJ2-3; D is undetermined. V lost 0 bases to trimming and J lost 6 bases, with 4 bases between them. Germline-derived CDR1 and CDR2 are LNHNV and YYDKDF (reference sequence). The CDR3 is made up of 12 amino acids. CDR3 in DNA: TGTGCCACCAGCAGAGACGGGGATACGCAGTATTTT. This codes for CATSRDGDTQYF.

The rearrangement links TRBV20-1 to TRBJ2-7, with D tentatively TRBD1 (5 bases). Germline CDR1 and CDR2: DFQATT and SNEGSKA (reference sequence). This CDR3 comprises 12 residues. V gave up 0 bases and J gave up 3 bases, with 6 bases separating them. CDR3 bases: TGCAGTGCTAGAGAAGACAGCTACGAGCAGTACTTC. It codes for CSAREDSYEQYF.

This clonotype has at least ten counts. The chain has TRBV20-1 and TRBJ2-7; D remains unclear. This CDR3 spans 14 amino acids. Germline-derived CDR1 and CDR2 are DFQATT and SNEGSKA (reference sequence). V lost 0 bases and J lost 2, with 11 bases in between. CDR3 DNA: TGCAGTGCTAGAGATTGGGCGGCTACCTACGAGCAGTACTTC. This translates into CSARDWAATYEQYF.

The chain combines TRBV19 with TRBJ1-3, with D unresolved. This CDR3 contains 15 residues. The V end lost 1 base, the J end lost 1 base, and 8 bases lay between the germline ends. The V gene's germline CDR1 is LNHDA and CDR2 SQIVND (reference sequence). The CDR3 loop reads CASSIVSGSGNTIYF. DNA for the CDR3: TGTGCCAGTAGTATAGTCTCGGGATCTGGAAACACCATATATTTT.

This clonotype was picked up many times. The chain has TRBV28 and TRBJ2-3; D unclear. Germline V gene sequence: CDR1 MDHEN, CDR2 SYDVKM. The CDR3 contains 16 residues. Trimming pared 3 bases from V and 1 base from J, leaving 14 bases between. The CDR3: CASSFGSFRGTDTQYF. In DNA, the CDR3 is TGTGCCAGCAGTTTTGGTAGCTTCCGGGGCACAGATACGCAGTATTTT. The full variable domain, with the rest looked up from reference TRBV28 and TRBJ2-3, is DVKVTQSSRYLVKRTGEKVFLECVQDMDHENMFWYRQDPGLGLRLIYFSYDVKMKEKGDIPEGYSVSREKKERFSLILESASTNQTSMYLCASSFGSFRGTDTQYFGPGTRLTVL.

As for this clonotype: This likely comes from a read error, as the CDR3 has no conserved phenylalanine or tryptophan at its end. The chain has TRBV9 and TRBJ1-3; D remains unclear. Looked up from germline, CDR1 is SGDLS and CDR2 is YYNGEE. V lost 4 bases and J 4 bases, leaving 15 bases between the germline ends. The CDR3 totals 15 residues. The CDR3 reads CASSSRPNGGNTIYL. Written as DNA, the CDR3 is TGTGCCAGCAGCTCGAGGCCAAACGGGGGAAACACCATATATCTT.

The V and J genes are TRBV4-1 and TRBJ2-1, with no clear D. This CDR3 spans 13 amino acids. Germline V gene data show CDR1 as MGHRA and CDR2 as YSYEKL. Trimming took off 4 bases at V and 8 bases at J, with 12 bases between the two ends. The CDR3 DNA reads as TGCGCCAGCAGCCGAAAGACTGATGATGAGCAGTTCTTC. It yields the protein CASSRKTDDEQFF.

This clonotype was counted only a few times. The chain has TRBV6-1 and TRBJ2-5; 7 bases line up with TRBD2. CDR1 and CDR2 (germline): MNHNS, SASEGT. V gave up 4 bases and J gave up 4 bases; unmatched junction bases: 12. The CDR3 is made up of 16 amino acids. The CDR3 sequence is CASSAHTGTGGETQYF. The CDR3 nucleotides are TGTGCCAGCAGTGCCCATACCGGGACGGGGGGAGAGACCCAGTACTTC.

This clonotype has only a few counts. The chain joins TRBV5-1 to TRBJ1-1, with D possibly TRBD1 on 6 matching bases. Germline lookup yields CDR1 SGHRS and CDR2 YFSETQ. There are 15 residues in the CDR3. V gave up 4 bases and J gave up 2 bases, with 15 bases separating them. The CDR3 spells CASSDRTSINTEAFF. The CDR3 DNA sequence: TGCGCCAGCAGCGACAGGACAAGCATTAACACTGAAGCTTTCTTT.

The rearrangement links TRBV28 to TRBJ2-7; 7 bases map to TRBD2. The ends lost 6 bases at V and 6 bases at J; junction bases unmatched: 8. The germline V gene has CDR1 MDHEN and CDR2 SYDVKM. The CDR3 runs 13 residues. Here the CDR3 DNA reads TGTGCCAGCAGAACCACCCCGGGGGGCGAGCAGTACTTC. Residues: CASRTTPGGEQYF.

V is TRBV6-1 and J is TRBJ2-7; D may be TRBD2 (6 bases). Germline loops: CDR1 MNHNS, CDR2 SASEGT. The CDR3 has 15 residues. Trimming took off 8 bases at V and 0 bases at J, with 17 bases between the two ends. The CDR3 coding sequence is TGTGCCAGCCAAAGGGAGGCGGGTCCCTCCTACGAGCAGTACTTC. Its protein is CASQREAGPSYEQYF.

This clonotype was observed a handful of times. The rearrangement joins TRBV3-1 to TRBJ1-6, with 7 bases aligning to TRBD1. V lost 1 base and J lost 6; bases outside the gene matches: 3. The CDR3 totals 15 residues. Germline-derived CDR1 and CDR2 are LGHDT and YNNKEL (reference sequence). In nucleotides, the CDR3 is TGTGCCAGCAGCCAAGTTCAGGGGGGTAATTCACCCCTCCACTTT. It yields the protein CASSQVQGGNSPLHF.